This T cell receptor beta chain appears in the sequencing data of a study of T cell responses to AZD1222 COVID-19 vaccine. Study outcomes and limitations: A reported finding is that nearly half of spike-specific TCRs target unmutated variant regions. Breadth and depth of Spike-specific TCRs rose after two AZD1222 doses.

This clone was counted a single time. Its antigen is undetermined. The V and J ends lost 1 base and 7 bases respectively, with 14 bases between them. The CDR3 loop spans 14 amino acids. From germline, CDR1 is SGHVS and CDR2 FQNEAQ. TCRdb's copy holds only in-frame clones and misses some; the assay was immunoSEQ multiplex PCR. The sample consists of approximately 110,000 clones, around nine tenths of them appearing once. Sequenced material: peripheral blood, taken on day 0 of AZD1222 vaccination. The TCR was taken from an adult in good health. J is TRBJ2-7 and V is TRBV7-8; D gene uncertain. The CDR3 bases are TGTGCCAGCAGCTTAGGGGTAGCAGACTTTGAGCAGTACGTC. This encodes CASSLGVADFEQYV.